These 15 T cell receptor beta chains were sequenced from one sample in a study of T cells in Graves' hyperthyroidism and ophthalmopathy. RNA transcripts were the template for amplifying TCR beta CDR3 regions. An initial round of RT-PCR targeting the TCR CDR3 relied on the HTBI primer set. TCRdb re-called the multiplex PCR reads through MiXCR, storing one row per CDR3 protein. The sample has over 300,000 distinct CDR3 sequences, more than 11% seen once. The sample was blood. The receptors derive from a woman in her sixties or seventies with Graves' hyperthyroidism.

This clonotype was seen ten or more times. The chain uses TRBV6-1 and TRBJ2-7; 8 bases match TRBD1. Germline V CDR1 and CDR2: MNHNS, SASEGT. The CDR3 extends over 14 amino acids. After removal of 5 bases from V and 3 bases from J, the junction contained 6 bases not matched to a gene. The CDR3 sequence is CASSKITGGYEQYF. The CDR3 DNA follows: TGTGCCAGCAGTAAAATAACAGGGGGCTACGAGCAGTACTTC.

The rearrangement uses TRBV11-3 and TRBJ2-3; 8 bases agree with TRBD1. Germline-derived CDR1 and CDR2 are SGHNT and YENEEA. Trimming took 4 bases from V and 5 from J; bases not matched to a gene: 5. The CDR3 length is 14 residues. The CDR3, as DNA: TGTGCCAGCAGCTCTCGGACAGGGCTAGATACGCAGTATTTT. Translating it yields CASSSRTGLDTQYF. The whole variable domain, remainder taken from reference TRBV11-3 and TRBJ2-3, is EAGVVQSPRYKIIEKKQPVAFWCNPISGHNTLYWYLQNLGQGPELLIRYENEEAVDDSQLPKDRFSAERLKGVDSTLKIQPAELGDSAVYLCASSSRTGLDTQYFGPGTRLTVL.

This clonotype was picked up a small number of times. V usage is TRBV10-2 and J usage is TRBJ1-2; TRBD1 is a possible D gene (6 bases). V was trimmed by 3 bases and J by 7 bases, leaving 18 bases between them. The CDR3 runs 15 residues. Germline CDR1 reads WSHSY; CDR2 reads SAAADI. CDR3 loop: CASSEQGPLYGGYTF. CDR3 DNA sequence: TGCGCCAGCAGTGAACAGGGTCCTCTTTATGGTGGCTACACCTTC.

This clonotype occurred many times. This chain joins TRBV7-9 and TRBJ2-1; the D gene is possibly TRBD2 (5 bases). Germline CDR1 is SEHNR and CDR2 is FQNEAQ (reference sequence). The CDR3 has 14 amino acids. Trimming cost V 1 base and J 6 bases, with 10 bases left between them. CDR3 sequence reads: CASSLERRGNEQFF. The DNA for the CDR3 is TGTGCCAGCAGCTTAGAAAGACGGGGCAATGAGCAGTTCTTC.

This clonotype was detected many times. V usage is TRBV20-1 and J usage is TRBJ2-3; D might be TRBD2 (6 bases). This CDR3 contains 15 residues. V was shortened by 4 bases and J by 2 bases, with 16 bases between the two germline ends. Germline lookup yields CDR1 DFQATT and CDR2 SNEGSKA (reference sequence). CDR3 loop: CSAIQTSHPTDTQYF. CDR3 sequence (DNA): TGCAGTGCTATCCAAACTAGCCATCCCACAGATACGCAGTATTTT.

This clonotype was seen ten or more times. CDR3 coding DNA: TGTGCCAGCAGTGACCCGGGACGAAACTTCGATGAGCAGTTCTTC. Its protein is CASSDPGRNFDEQFF. The chain joins TRBV2 to TRBJ2-1; possibly TRBD1 or TRBD2 for D (5 bases each). Germline CDR1 and CDR2: SNHLY and FYNNEI. V lost 3 bases to trimming and J lost 8 bases, with 17 bases between them. The CDR3 consists of 15 residues.

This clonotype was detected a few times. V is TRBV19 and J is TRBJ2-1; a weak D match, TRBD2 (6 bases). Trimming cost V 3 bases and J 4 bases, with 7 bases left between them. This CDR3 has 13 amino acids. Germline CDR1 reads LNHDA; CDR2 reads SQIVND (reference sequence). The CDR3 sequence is CASSMGGYNEQFF. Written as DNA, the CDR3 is TGTGCCAGTAGTATGGGGGGATACAATGAGCAGTTCTTC.

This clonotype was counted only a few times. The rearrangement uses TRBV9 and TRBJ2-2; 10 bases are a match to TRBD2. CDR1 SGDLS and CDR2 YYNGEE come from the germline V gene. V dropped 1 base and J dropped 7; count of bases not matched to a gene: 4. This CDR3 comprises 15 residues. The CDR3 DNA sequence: TGTGCCAGCAGCGTACTAGCGGGAGTGGTCGGGGAGCTGTTTTTT. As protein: CASSVLAGVVGELFF.

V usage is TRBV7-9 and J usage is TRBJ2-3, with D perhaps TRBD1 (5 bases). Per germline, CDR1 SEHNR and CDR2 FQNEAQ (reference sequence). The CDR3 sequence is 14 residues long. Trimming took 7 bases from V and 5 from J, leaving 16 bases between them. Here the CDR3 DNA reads TGTGCCAGCAACGCAGGGTTATCCATAGATACGCAGTATTTT. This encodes CASNAGLSIDTQYF. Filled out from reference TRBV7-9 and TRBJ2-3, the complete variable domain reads DTGVSQNPRHKITKRGQNVTFRCDPISEHNRLYWYRQTLGQGPEFLTYFQNEAQLEKSRLLSDRFSAERPKGSFSTLEIQRTEQGDSAMYLCASNAGLSIDTQYFGPGTRLTVL.

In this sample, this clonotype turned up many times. This chain's CDR3 is CASSLTQQRGETQYF. DNA for the CDR3: TGTGCCAGCAGTCTTACTCAACAGAGAGGGGAGACCCAGTACTTC. J is TRBJ2-5 and V is TRBV6-5; tentative D call: TRBD2 (5 bases). From germline, CDR1 is MNHEY and CDR2 SVGAGI. This CDR3 spans 15 amino acids. V lost 5 bases and J 5 bases, leaving 18 bases between the germline ends.

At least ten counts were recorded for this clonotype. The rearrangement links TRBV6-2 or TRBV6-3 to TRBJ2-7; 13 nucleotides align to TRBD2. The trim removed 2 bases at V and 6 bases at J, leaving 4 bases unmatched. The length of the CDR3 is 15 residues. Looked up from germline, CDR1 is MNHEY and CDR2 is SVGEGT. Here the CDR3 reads CASSYPGLAGAEQYF. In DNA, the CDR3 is TGTGCCAGCAGTTACCCTGGACTAGCGGGAGCCGAGCAGTACTTC.

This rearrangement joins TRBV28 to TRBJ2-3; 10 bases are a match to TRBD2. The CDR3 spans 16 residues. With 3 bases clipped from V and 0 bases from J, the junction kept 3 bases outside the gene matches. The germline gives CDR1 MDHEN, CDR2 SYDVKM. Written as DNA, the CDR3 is TGTGCCAGCAGTTTTTGGACTAGCGGTAGCACAGATACGCAGTATTTT. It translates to CASSFWTSGSTDTQYF. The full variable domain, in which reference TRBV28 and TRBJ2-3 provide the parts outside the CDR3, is DVKVTQSSRYLVKRTGEKVFLECVQDMDHENMFWYRQDPGLGLRLIYFSYDVKMKEKGDIPEGYSVSREKKERFSLILESASTNQTSMYLCASSFWTSGSTDTQYFGPGTRLTVL.

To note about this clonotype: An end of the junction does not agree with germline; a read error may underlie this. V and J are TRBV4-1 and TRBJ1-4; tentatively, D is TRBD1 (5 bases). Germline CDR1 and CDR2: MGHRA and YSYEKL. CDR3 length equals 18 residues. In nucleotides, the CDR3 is TGCGCCAGCAGCCAGTCAAAGGGAGGGACTGCAACTAATGGAAAACTGTTTTTT. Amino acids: CASSQSKGGTATNGKLFF.

The CDR3 sequence is CASSRHDTMNTEAFF. The CDR3 DNA sequence: TGTGCCAGCAGCCGGCACGACACGATGAACACTGAAGCTTTCTTT. The chain uses TRBV3-1 and TRBJ1-1; no clear D gene. The germline V gene has CDR1 LGHDT and CDR2 YNNKEL (reference sequence). Trimming stripped 4 bases from V and 0 bases from J, with 12 bases between. The CDR3 totals 15 residues.

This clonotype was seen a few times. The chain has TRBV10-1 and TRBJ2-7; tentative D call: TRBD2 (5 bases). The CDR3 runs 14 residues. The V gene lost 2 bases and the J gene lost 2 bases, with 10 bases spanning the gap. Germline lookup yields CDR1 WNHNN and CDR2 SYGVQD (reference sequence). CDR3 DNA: TGCGCCAGCAGTGAGGGTCGGGGTGCCTACGAGCAGTACTTC. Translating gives CASSEGRGAYEQYF.